This TCR beta chain was obtained from a study of identical twins. Findings of the study overall: The authors drew conclusions from cross-sectional statistical analysis rather than following the same donors. Clonotypes of the beta chain that were abundant in cord blood carried fewer insertions (memory repertoires showed none).

The germline V gene encodes CDR1 LNHNV and CDR2 YYDKDF (reference sequence). Trimming removed 1 base from V and 7 bases from J, with 9 bases in between. The CDR3 covers 13 residues. Template switching (which added a universal primer site) was used, and cDNA carried unique molecular identifiers. TCRdb reanalysed the 5' RACE reads using MiXCR and keeps one entry per CDR3 protein. Of 430,000 or so distinct CDR3 sequences in the sample, 20% to 25% were seen once. Details on this clonotype: The antigen remains undetermined.

The same specimen was also included in a second study, on T cells expressing NK-cell markers. That work contributes: Repertoire data for TCR beta were derived from sorted T cells (CD3+CD56+NKG2C+, CD3+CD56+NKG2C- and CD3+CD56-NKG2C+).

Sequencing input: CD4+ T cells sorted from blood. The clonotype originates from a woman between 18 and 29 years old in good health. The gene calls are TRBV15 and TRBJ2-3; D is unresolved. CDR3 residues: CATSRAVTNTQYF. The CDR3 DNA reads as TGTGCCACCAGCAGAGCGGTGACAAATACGCAGTATTTT.